This T cell receptor beta chain appears in the sequencing data of a study of T cells in tuberculosis. V was pared by 8 bases and J by 7 bases, with 8 bases of the junction left unmatched. The CDR3 loop spans 14 amino acids. CDR1 is LNHDA, CDR2 SQIVND, per germline (reference sequence). In regard to this clone: The antigen is undetermined.

Measured with immunoSEQ multiplex PCR; TCRdb has only the in-frame clones, and not every one. Here the sample spans under 45,000 clones, 95% being singletons. General observations from the study: Active tuberculosis alpha repertoires lay closer to GMM-specific TCRs than controls'. Active tuberculosis patients had shorter CDR3-alpha; the beta difference was nonsignificant.

Sequencing was performed on PBMCs. V usage is TRBV19 and J usage is TRBJ1-6, with TRBD1 identical over 7 bases. This receptor was obtained from a donor between 5 and 29 years old with latent tuberculosis or without tuberculosis infection. CDR3 DNA: TGTGCCAGTTCCGACAGGGTTCGCAATTCACCCCTCCACTTT. Its protein is CASSDRVRNSPLHF.